Listed below are T cell receptor beta chains from one sample, sequenced in a study of cytomegalovirus exposure and HLA in healthy donors. The repertoire was sequenced with immunoSEQ multiplex PCR; TCRdb's copy has only in-frame clones and lacks some. Of 64,000 or so clones detected, roughly two thirds appear once; the ten largest clones hold about 7.6%. Sequenced sample: PBMCs. The receptors were gathered from a man aged 35-49 years in good health and CMV-seropositive. Each CDR3 is given with its conserved first and last residue.

V | CDR3
TRBV5-1 | CASSSFGTSGDEQFF
TRBV28 | CASSTLDTLALQYF
TRBV11-2 | CASSLEAGVGYNEQFF
TRBV28 | CASTGQGIYEQYF
TRBV2 | CASSVRSGTGGLSPLHF
TRBV5-4 | CASSSFPGQGKTEAFF
TRBV5-1 | CASSLDRLAGGETQYF
TRBV6-6 | CASSYPQTGIGTEAFF
TRBV7-3 | CASSWTGRTEAFF
TRBV30 | CAWSPGTYGYTF
TRBV25-1 | CASSVPQGAWETQYF
TRBV9 | CASSVTGVFKNSPLHF
TRBV30 | CAWSPLSGTGTYEQYF
TRBV5-1 | CASSLTSNNEQFF
TRBV27 | CASSLSTGGEQFF
TRBV11-2 | CASSLAGADTQYF
TRBV23-1 | CASSQSSTGYYGYTF
TRBV10-3 | CAISEFGGKGTEAFF
TRBV7-9 | CASSLSSGYTF
TRBV6-1 | CASSTGTPTYNEQFF
TRBV28 | CASSPGTASPYEQYF
TRBV6-1 | CASSPENQETQYF
TRBV7-8 | CASSLRFARDSPLHF
TRBV29-1 | CSVELSTEAFF
TRBV5-6 | CASSSLQGHNEKLFF
TRBV28 | CASSLPGLPKETQYF
TRBV28 | CASQTGAQETQYF
TRBV4-2 | CASSQGQSSGRQETQYF
TRBV2 | CASNDRGLNTEAFF
TRBV5-4 | CASSPLPQGRDNEQFF
TRBV27 | CASSSGRERDQPQHF
TRBV29-1 | CSVEMRRGDTEAFF
TRBV19 | CASSLYRGPNYGYTF
TRBV5-5 | CASSSAGGAEAFF
TRBV28 | CASRSGVGTEAFF
TRBV29-1 | CSVEGTSGISETQYF
TRBV7-6 | CASSSAGGMNTEAFF
TRBV18 | CASSPIKGAKTGELFF
TRBV18 | CASSWDREETQYF
TRBV5-4 | CASSLPPTSGGVHNEQFF